The entry below gives a single TCR beta chain sequence along with its context. Its target is unknown. Using immunoSEQ multiplex PCR, the repertoire was profiled, and TCRdb retains in-frame clones only, with some absent. Here the sample spans about 84,000 clones, more than 65% being singletons. All patients were mismatch repair deficient, assessed by either PCR or immunohistochemistry. TCR sequencing covered a few patients who responded to pembrolizumab. From germline, CDR1 is MNHNY and CDR2 SVGAGI (reference sequence). The CDR3 sequence is 12 residues long. V was trimmed by 2 bases and J by 4 bases, leaving 5 bases between them. These data belong to a study of PD-1 blockade in mismatch repair-deficient tumors. Study summary: All were previously treated, progressing patients with some twelve mismatch repair-deficient cancer types. General study points: Tumor-resident clones, often absent from pretreatment blood, expanded after pembrolizumab and then contracted.

The TCR comes from an adult with mismatch repair-deficient cancer. This chain links TRBV6-6 with TRBJ1-2; possibly TRBD1 for D (5 bases). The sequencing here drew on peripheral blood, taken 12 weeks after starting pembrolizumab. CDR3 sequence (DNA): TGTGCCAGCAGTTACGACAGCTATGGCTACACCTTC. This translates into CASSYDSYGYTF.